Reported below is one TCR beta chain. Its antigen is unidentified. Described time point: pretreatment peripheral blood. Produced via immunoSEQ multiplex PCR; TCRdb's table is partial and in-frame only. Of tens of thousands of clones detected, around 91% appear once; the ten largest clones hold about 1.7%. The V end lost 3 bases, the J end lost 4 bases, and 12 bases lay between the germline ends. CDR1 SGHNT and CDR2 YYREEE come from the germline V gene (reference sequence). The CDR3 totals 14 residues. This record comes from a study of PD-L1 blockade in urothelial cancer. Study overall: Male sex and bladder-origin urothelial cancer characterized about 85% of the 29 patients. Median blood clonality was 0.080, with under 100,000 unique TCRs. Study-wide points: Tumor-associated blood clones were expanded more by durable-benefit patients at 3 weeks. Pretreatment peripheral blood TCR clonality that fell below the median predicted better survival among the patients studied.

The genes are TRBV5-4 and TRBJ2-3; D call uncertain. The TCR was taken from a man between 60 and 75 years old with urothelial cancer. This specimen consisted of PBMCs, obtained around atezolizumab (anti-PD-L1) treatment. CDR3 in amino acids: CASSSSYSPDTQYF. The CDR3 bases are TGTGCCAGCAGCTCTTCGTATTCCCCAGATACGCAGTATTTT.